Each of the 29 T cell receptor beta chains below was sequenced from the same sample in a study of blood T cell repertoires in COVID-19. Here immunoSEQ multiplex PCR was the method, and the copy in TCRdb shows in-frame clones only, minus some. In the table there are around 120,000 clones, 90% of which are singletons. Input material: peripheral blood. The receptors come from a man in his sixties with COVID-19, enrolled during active disease.

The genes are TRBV2 and TRBJ1-2; D unresolved. The V end was cut by 11 bases, the J end by 2 bases, with 9 bases between. Germline V CDR1 and CDR2: SNHLY, FYNNEI. The CDR3 length is 11 residues. The CDR3 spells CAGVGNYGYTF. The CDR3 DNA reads as TGTGCCGGAGTCGGCAACTATGGCTACACCTTC.

V usage is TRBV5-1 and J usage is TRBJ2-2; perhaps TRBD1 as D (8 bases). The CDR3 length is 12 residues. V lost 5 bases to trimming and J lost 13 bases, with 15 bases between them. The germline V gene encodes CDR1 SGHRS and CDR2 YFSETQ. CDR3 protein: CASRQDREGLFF. In nucleotides, the CDR3 is TGCGCCAGCAGACAGGACAGGGAGGGGCTGTTTTTT.

The gene calls are TRBV5-1 and TRBJ1-2, with D perhaps matching TRBD1 (6 bases). This CDR3 region has 15 residues. Germline CDR1 is SGHRS and CDR2 is YFSETQ. V gave up 4 bases and J gave up 2 bases, with 15 bases separating them. The CDR3 reads CASSVGTTTNYGYTF. DNA for the CDR3: TGCGCCAGCAGCGTCGGGACAACAACCAACTATGGCTACACCTTC.

The CDR3 DNA reads TGTGCCAGCAGCTTACTAGCGGGAGTCTCCTACGAGCAGTACTTC. This sequence encodes CASSLLAGVSYEQYF. The V and J genes are TRBV7-8 and TRBJ2-7; TRBD2 agrees at 10 bases. CDR3 length equals 15 residues. Losses at the gene ends were 2 bases for V and 0 bases for J; bases not matched to a gene: 1. Looked up from germline, CDR1 is SGHVS and CDR2 is FQNEAQ.

V and J are TRBV6-6 and TRBJ2-3; 10 bases match TRBD1. Germline CDR1 MNHNY, CDR2 SVGAGI (reference sequence). CDR3 length: 15 residues. The J segment lost 7 bases and the V segment lost 5 bases, leaving 9 bases of the junction unmatched. In nucleotides, the CDR3 is TGTGCCAGCAGTAGCCGGGACAGGGGAGATTATACGCAGTATTTT. This encodes CASSSRDRGDYTQYF.

The J gene is TRBJ1-5, the V gene TRBV6-5; TRBD1 aligns across 8 bases. Germline V gives CDR1 MNHEY, CDR2 SVGAGI. The CDR3 spans 14 residues. V gave up 8 bases and J gave up 3 bases; unmatched junction bases: 6. The CDR3 is CASLTGGYNQPQHF. DNA of the CDR3: TGTGCCAGCCTTACAGGGGGTTACAATCAGCCCCAGCATTTT.

This CDR3 reads CAISGGEENYGYTF. The CDR3 DNA sequence: TGTGCCATCAGCGGGGGGGAGGAAAACTATGGCTACACCTTC. The chain is built from TRBV10-3 and TRBJ1-2; TRBD1 is a possible D gene (5 bases). V was pared by 6 bases and J by 2 bases, with 13 bases between. CDR3 length: 14 amino acids. Per the germline V gene, CDR1 is ENHRY and CDR2 is SYGVKD.

V is TRBV28 and J is TRBJ1-5; D gene ambiguous. This CDR3 region has 15 residues. Trimming pared 7 bases from V and 6 bases from J, leaving 19 bases between. CDR1 MDHEN and CDR2 SYDVKM come from the germline V gene. CDR3 nucleotide sequence: TGTGCCAGCACTCCTCCCCGGGATCTAGGTCAGCCCCAGCATTTT. Translating gives CASTPPRDLGQPQHF. Full variable domain (rest looked up from reference TRBV28 and TRBJ1-5): DVKVTQSSRYLVKRTGEKVFLECVQDMDHENMFWYRQDPGLGLRLIYFSYDVKMKEKGDIPEGYSVSREKKERFSLILESASTNQTSMYLCASTPPRDLGQPQHFGDGTRLSIL.

V and J are TRBV24-1 and TRBJ1-5; TRBD1 might be the D (6 bases). The CDR3 covers 14 residues. Germline V gene data show CDR1 as KGHDR and CDR2 as SFDVKD. The ends were cut back, 2 bases at V and 7 bases at J, with 11 bases in the middle. The CDR3 is CATSDSGGLQPQHF. Written as DNA, the CDR3 is TGTGCCACCAGTGATTCGGGGGGCTTGCAGCCCCAGCATTTT.

V is TRBV13 and J is TRBJ1-2, with D unclear. CDR3 length: 14 residues. Germline V gene lookup returns CDR1 PRHDT and CDR2 FYEKMQ (reference sequence). Between the trimmed V and J ends, which lost 5 bases and 5 bases, there was a span of 15 bases. The CDR3 DNA reads as TGTGCCAGCAGCCCCTCGGGTCGCTCTTATGGCTACACCTTC. Amino acids: CASSPSGRSYGYTF.

Only a few counts were recorded for this clone. V and J are TRBV7-8 and TRBJ2-2; TRBD1 might be the D (6 bases). The V end lost 1 base, the J end lost 7 bases, and 10 bases lay between the germline ends. This CDR3 region has 14 residues. Germline CDR1 and CDR2: SGHVS and FQNEAQ. CDR3 bases: TGTGCCAGCAGCTTAGATGGGGGCAGCGGGGAGCTGTTTTTT. It is translated as CASSLDGGSGELFF.

The chain combines TRBV9 with TRBJ1-2; D uncertain. The CDR3 runs 11 residues. Germline CDR1 reads SGDLS; CDR2 reads YYNGEE. V dropped 3 bases and J dropped 5 bases, with 5 bases sitting between them. The CDR3 protein is CASSAQYGYTF. In DNA, the CDR3 is TGTGCCAGCAGCGCGCAGTATGGCTACACCTTC.

V usage is TRBV15 and J usage is TRBJ2-5; D possibly corresponds to TRBD2 (6 bases). This CDR3 spans 13 amino acids. Between the trimmed V and J ends, which lost 5 bases and 2 bases, there was a span of 9 bases. CDR1 and CDR2 (germline): LNHNV, YYDKDF (reference sequence). DNA for the CDR3: TGTGCCACCAGCCCCCGGGAGCAAGAGACCCAGTACTTC. Translated, it gives CATSPREQETQYF.

The J gene is TRBJ2-5, the V gene TRBV4-1; 12 nucleotides match TRBD2. The V and J ends lost 4 bases and 1 base, in that order; junction bases with no gene match: 4. The CDR3 has 16 residues. Germline CDR1 is MGHRA and CDR2 is YSYEKL. The DNA of the CDR3 is TGCGCCAGCAGCCGGCAGACTAGCGGGGGCCAAGAGACCCAGTACTTC. This encodes CASSRQTSGGQETQYF.

The chain joins TRBV5-1 to TRBJ1-4; tentative D call: TRBD1 (6 bases). This CDR3 has 13 residues. Germline values: CDR1 SGHRS, CDR2 YFSETQ. V was pared by 4 bases and J by 10 bases, with 14 bases between. The CDR3 DNA is TGCGCCAGCAGCGCGGACAGTCCGGGAAAACTGTTTTTT. Its translation: CASSADSPGKLFF. Complete variable domain (other parts from reference TRBV5-1 and TRBJ1-4): KAGVTQTPRYLIKTRGQQVTLSCSPISGHRSVSWYQQTPGQGLQFLFEYFSETQRNKGNFPGRFSGRQFSNSRSEMNVSTLELGDSALYLCASSADSPGKLFFGSGTQLSVL.

CDR3 amino acids: CASSVVTSLPQDEQFF. CDR3 DNA: TGTGCCAGCAGTGTGGTTACTAGCCTCCCCCAAGATGAGCAGTTCTTC. The chain employs TRBV2 and TRBJ2-1, with TRBD2 as a possible D gene (6 bases). Germline V CDR1 and CDR2: SNHLY, FYNNEI. The CDR3 loop spans 16 amino acids. V was trimmed by 4 bases and J by 8 bases, leaving 21 bases between them.

The gene calls are TRBV5-4 and TRBJ1-2; TRBD1 might be the D (5 bases). The length of the CDR3 is 14 residues. CDR1 SGHNT and CDR2 YYREEE come from the germline V gene (reference sequence). V gave up 0 bases and J gave up 5 bases, with 11 bases separating them. The DNA for the CDR3 is TGTGCCAGCAGCTTGGAGCCAGGGAATTATGGCTACACCTTC. Encoded protein: CASSLEPGNYGYTF. Full variable domain (remainder filled in from reference TRBV5-4 and TRBJ1-2): ETGVTQSPTHLIKTRGQQVTLRCSSQSGHNTVSWYQQALGQGPQFIFQYYREEENGRGNFPPRFSGLQFPNYSSELNVNALELDDSALYLCASSLEPGNYGYTFGSGTRLTVV.

The rearrangement uses TRBV6-1 and TRBJ2-5, with TRBD2 matching 7 bases. The CDR3 contains 14 residues. V lost 2 bases and J lost 4; bases outside the gene matches: 4. CDR1 is MNHNS and CDR2 is SASEGT in the germline V gene. The CDR3 DNA sequence: TGTGCCAGCAGTGAATCGCGGGGGACAGAGACCCAGTACTTC. It specifies CASSESRGTETQYF.

The V gene is TRBV5-4, the J gene TRBJ2-1, with 9 nucleotides matching TRBD2. The CDR3 is 18 residues long. Germline values: CDR1 SGHNT, CDR2 YYREEE (reference sequence). V dropped 2 bases and J dropped 1; count of bases not matched to a gene: 10. This chain's CDR3 is CASSFSLAGPRSYNEQFF. CDR3 DNA: TGTGCCAGCAGCTTCTCCCTAGCGGGACCTCGGTCCTACAATGAGCAGTTCTTC.

The V and J genes are TRBV10-3 and TRBJ2-3, with 9 bases aligning to TRBD2. J lost 5 bases, V lost 10 bases, and 13 bases had no gene match. CDR1 and CDR2 from the germline V gene are ENHRY and SYGVKD. The CDR3 has 15 residues. The CDR3 DNA reads as TGTGCCACAGTAGGCGTAGCGGGGGTTGGAGATACGCAGTATTTT. It specifies CATVGVAGVGDTQYF.

The J gene is TRBJ2-2, the V gene TRBV18, with TRBD1 matching over 10 bases. CDR1 and CDR2 (germline): KGHSH, LQKENI. J lost 3 bases, V lost 0 bases, and 1 base had no gene match. This CDR3 has 16 amino acids. The CDR3 region is CASSPPTGGDTGELFF. In DNA form, the CDR3 reads TGTGCCAGCTCACCACCGACAGGGGGCGACACCGGGGAGCTGTTTTTT.

The J gene is TRBJ1-4, the V gene TRBV5-1; 9 nucleotides line up with TRBD1. CDR3 length: 14 residues. The V and J ends lost 4 bases and 8 bases, in that order; junction bases with no gene match: 6. Looked up from germline, CDR1 is SGHRS and CDR2 is YFSETQ. Written as DNA, the CDR3 is TGCGCCAGCAGCGACCGGGACAGGGACGAAAAACTGTTTTTT. Translation: CASSDRDRDEKLFF.

The chain employs TRBV5-4 and TRBJ1-2, with TRBD1 matching 10 bases. The V segment lost 4 bases and the J segment 1 base; nucleotides outside the gene matches: 7. The CDR3 sequence is 16 residues long. Germline loops: CDR1 SGHNT, CDR2 YYREEE (reference sequence). This chain's CDR3 is CASSQDRGPVNYGYTF. The CDR3 nucleotides are TGTGCCAGCAGCCAAGACAGGGGGCCAGTTAACTATGGCTACACCTTC.

The CDR3 spells CASSVSGRRPSSYNEQFF. CDR3 nucleotides: TGTGCCAGCAGCGTAAGCGGGAGGCGCCCTAGCTCCTACAATGAGCAGTTCTTC. This sequence joins TRBV9 and TRBJ2-1; 9 bases agree with TRBD2. CDR3 length: 18 amino acids. Germline trimming cut 1 base from V and 0 bases from J; bases unmatched to any gene: 8. CDR1 is SGDLS and CDR2 is YYNGEE in the germline V gene.

The chain carries TRBV5-1 and TRBJ1-1, with D uncertain. The germline V gene has CDR1 SGHRS and CDR2 YFSETQ. The CDR3 consists of 13 residues. V shed 0 bases and J shed 5 bases, with 8 bases lying between them. The CDR3 sequence is CASSLGKETEAFF. The CDR3 nucleotides are TGCGCCAGCAGCTTGGGAAAGGAGACTGAAGCTTTCTTT.

This chain uses TRBV7-2 with TRBJ1-1; D uncertain. Trimming left V 4 bases short and J 11 bases short, with 17 bases between. Germline V gene data show CDR1 as SGHTA and CDR2 as FQGNSA. The CDR3 loop spans 13 amino acids. Here the CDR3 reads CASSSRFYGEAFF. The CDR3 nucleotides are TGTGCCAGCAGCTCCCGGTTTTACGGGGAGGCTTTCTTT.

The V and J genes are TRBV19 and TRBJ2-1; TRBD2 agrees at 10 bases. This CDR3 contains 18 residues. J lost 4 bases, V lost 2 bases, and 11 bases had no gene match. Per germline, CDR1 LNHDA and CDR2 SQIVND (reference sequence). The CDR3 DNA sequence: TGTGCCAGTAGTATACCTTACAGTAGCGGGAGGACGTACAATGAGCAGTTCTTC. It codes for CASSIPYSSGRTYNEQFF. The full variable domain, with the rest looked up from reference TRBV19 and TRBJ2-1, is DGGITQSPKYLFRKEGQNVTLSCEQNLNHDAMYWYRQDPGQGLRLIYYSQIVNDFQKGDIAEGYSVSREKKESFPLTVTSAQKNPTAFYLCASSIPYSSGRTYNEQFFGPGTRLTVL.

This chain uses TRBV11-3 with TRBJ2-2; 10 bases line up with TRBD2. The CDR3 totals 17 residues. The J segment lost 4 bases and the V segment lost 4 bases, leaving 9 bases of the junction unmatched. The V gene's germline CDR1 is SGHNT and CDR2 YENEEA. CDR3 in DNA: TGTGCCAGCAGCTCACCTAGCGGGAGTACGATCACCGGGGAGCTGTTTTTT. Protein sequence: CASSSPSGSTITGELFF.

This clone was seen just once. The chain has TRBV27 and TRBJ2-5, with no clear D. V lost 6 bases and J 5 bases, leaving 10 bases between the germline ends. CDR3 length: 12 amino acids. CDR1 and CDR2 from the germline V gene are MNHEY and SMNVEV (reference sequence). The CDR3 protein is CASRAVGETQYF. In nucleotides, the CDR3 is TGTGCCAGCAGAGCAGTCGGGGAGACCCAGTACTTC.